The T cell receptor beta chain described here comes from a study of blood T cell repertoires in COVID-19. Study at large: Acute and convalescent COVID-19 specimens originated in the United States, Italy and Spain.

How the authors handled the data: Reference gene primer amplification gave nucleated cell count estimates. The repertoire was sequenced with immunoSEQ multiplex PCR; TCRdb's copy has only in-frame clones and lacks some. Clonal size and the V and J genes are those of that table, whereas D and trimming came from the DNA. The table has 250,000 or so clones, approximately 90% seen once. J lost 5 bases, V lost 0 bases, and 10 bases had no gene match. The CDR3 has 16 amino acids. Germline V gives CDR1 SGHRS, CDR2 YFSETQ. Clinical history reported by participants formed the basis on which cohorts were assigned. A COVID-19 case was met by exposed participants within 2 weeks before study entry.

This chain connects TRBV5-1 to TRBJ1-2, with 7 bases lining up with TRBD1. The sequenced sample consisted of PBMCs or T cells enriched from blood (not recorded which). The receptor's source is a man in his forties who had been exposed to COVID-19. CDR3 amino acids: CASSLGGLQGQYGYTF. CDR3 coding DNA: TGCGCCAGCAGCTTGGGGGGATTACAGGGGCAGTATGGCTACACCTTC.